Following are 9 T cell receptor beta chains from one sample sequenced in a study of blood T cell repertoires in COVID-19. Sequencing was performed with immunoSEQ multiplex PCR; in TCRdb, only in-frame clones are kept and a portion is missing. The data contain 310,000 or so clones, about 86% of them singletons. Sequencing was performed on peripheral blood. The receptors shown here come from a woman in her fifties or sixties with acute or convalescent COVID-19.

The chain uses TRBV27 and TRBJ2-1; tentatively, D is TRBD2 (6 bases). Trimming took 6 bases from V and 6 from J, leaving 15 bases between them. Per the germline V gene, CDR1 is MNHEY and CDR2 is SMNVEV (reference sequence). The CDR3 runs to 14 residues. Here the CDR3 DNA reads TGTGCCAGCAGAAGGATAGCGGCTCCCAATGAGCAGTTCTTC. Its translation is CASRRIAAPNEQFF.

This clone was seen only a few times. The V gene is TRBV6-2 or TRBV6-3, the J gene TRBJ2-7; 9 nucleotides line up with TRBD2. This CDR3 is built from 16 residues. Trimming cost V 0 bases and J 3 bases; bases outside gene matches: 6. Germline-derived CDR1 and CDR2 are MNHEY and SVGEGT. The CDR3 here is CASSYSDPAGGYEQYF. CDR3 sequence (DNA): TGTGCCAGCAGTTACTCGGATCCAGCGGGAGGCTACGAGCAGTACTTC.

On this clone itself: The same CDR3 also results from other DNA sequences found in this sample. The chain combines TRBV11-2 with TRBJ2-1; 10 nucleotides line up with TRBD2. The length of the CDR3 is 15 residues. Germline trimming cut 5 bases from V and 4 bases from J; bases unmatched to any gene: 5. Germline lookup yields CDR1 SGHAT and CDR2 FQNNGV. Here the CDR3 reads CASSPGTSAYNEQFF. CDR3 DNA sequence: TGTGCCAGCAGCCCCGGGACTAGCGCATACAATGAGCAGTTCTTC.

The CDR3 DNA sequence: TGTGCCTGGAGTGTTGGGGGCGCAAATAATTCACCCCTCCACTTT. It is translated as CAWSVGGANNSPLHF. This rearrangement joins TRBV30 to TRBJ1-6; D may be TRBD1 (6 bases). The germline V and J ends were trimmed by 0 bases and 5 bases, with 11 bases remaining between them. Germline V gene sequence: CDR1 GTSNPN, CDR2 SVGIG (reference sequence). The CDR3 is made up of 15 amino acids. The complete variable domain, with remaining parts taken from reference TRBV30 and TRBJ1-6, reads SQTIHQWPATLVQPVGSPLSLECTVEGTSNPNLYWYRQAAGRGLQLLFYSVGIGQISSEVPQNLSASRPQDRQFILSSKKLLLSDSGFYLCAWSVGGANNSPLHFGNGTRLTVT.

The chain employs TRBV7-7 and TRBJ2-1; 14 nucleotides align to TRBD2. Looked up from germline, CDR1 is SSHAT and CDR2 is FNYEAQ (reference sequence). Unmatched junction bases numbered 0, after V lost 1 base and J lost 4 bases. This CDR3 region has 16 residues. In nucleotides, the CDR3 is TGTGCCAGCAGCTTAGGGACTAGCGGGGGGTACAATGAGCAGTTCTTC. This gives the protein CASSLGTSGGYNEQFF.

About this clone itself: Additional DNA sequences in this sample encode the identical CDR3. The rearrangement uses TRBV5-1 and TRBJ2-5, with TRBD2 matching over 12 bases. With 2 bases clipped from V and 2 bases from J, the junction kept 1 base outside the gene matches. From germline, CDR1 is SGHRS and CDR2 YFSETQ. CDR3 size: 15 residues. The chain's CDR3 is CASSFLAGGQETQYF. As DNA, the CDR3 is TGCGCCAGCAGCTTCCTAGCGGGGGGGCAAGAGACCCAGTACTTC.

This clone appeared a single time. This specimen includes other DNA sequences encoding the same CDR3. The chain uses TRBV12-3 or TRBV12-4 and TRBJ2-7; 7 nucleotides agree with TRBD2. The CDR3 is 13 residues long. Losses at the gene ends were 1 base for V and 5 bases for J; bases not matched to a gene: 2. CDR3 amino acids: CASSLGTSDEQYF. The CDR3 DNA is TGTGCCAGCAGTTTAGGAACTAGCGACGAGCAGTACTTC.

The chain links TRBV27 to TRBJ2-2; TRBD1 agrees at 8 bases. The CDR3 has 15 residues. Germline loops: CDR1 MNHEY, CDR2 SMNVEV (reference sequence). The trim removed 3 bases at V and 5 bases at J, leaving 5 bases unmatched. CDR3 DNA sequence: TGTGCCAGCAGTTTGGGGCAGGGGGCTACCGGGGAGCTGTTTTTT. Translating gives CASSLGQGATGELFF.

This clone was found a few times. The V and J genes are TRBV5-1 and TRBJ2-5, with TRBD1 matching 8 bases. The CDR3 consists of 15 residues. The trim removed 0 bases at V and 3 bases at J, leaving 4 bases unmatched. Germline V gene sequence: CDR1 SGHRS, CDR2 YFSETQ. The CDR3: CASSLVPGGEETQYF. The CDR3 bases are TGCGCCAGCAGCTTGGTTCCAGGGGGCGAAGAGACCCAGTACTTC. Supplemented by reference TRBV5-1 and TRBJ2-5, the full variable domain reads KAGVTQTPRYLIKTRGQQVTLSCSPISGHRSVSWYQQTPGQGLQFLFEYFSETQRNKGNFPGRFSGRQFSNSRSEMNVSTLELGDSALYLCASSLVPGGEETQYFGPGTRLLVL.